This T cell receptor beta chain was recorded in a study of blood T cell repertoires in COVID-19. Background on the study: Sites in the United States, Italy and Spain provided acute and convalescent COVID-19 samples. In each case, the material was cDNA or gDNA derived from T cells, B-cell-depleted T cells, or PBMCs.

The CDR3 runs to 17 residues. V dropped 5 bases and J dropped 0; count of bases not matched to a gene: 12. The germline gives CDR1 SGHTA, CDR2 FQGNSA. Authors' methods: Estimates of nucleated cell counts were drawn from the amplification of reference gene primers. This table comes from immunoSEQ multiplex PCR, and its TCRdb copy is limited to in-frame clones, with some not included. That table is the source of V, J and clone size, and D and trimming were worked out from the DNA. Altogether 150,000 to 200,000 clones are present, roughly 89% being singletons, with the ten largest covering over 4.5%. The TCR originated in a human donor in a cohort sampled during active COVID-19. The sequenced sample was peripheral blood. This chain uses TRBV7-2 with TRBJ1-2, with 7 nucleotides matching TRBD1. The CDR3, as DNA: TGTGCCAGCAGCCCTCGGACAGGACCCGATCCTAACTATGGCTACACCTTC. Amino acid sequence: CASSPRTGPDPNYGYTF.